This TCR beta chain stems from a study of shared clonotypes between healthy human individuals. Germline values: CDR1 SQVTM, CDR2 ANQGSEA. The CDR3 is 13 amino acids. With 6 bases clipped from V and 3 bases from J, the junction kept 5 bases outside the gene matches. The assay was immunoSEQ multiplex PCR, and TCRdb's table has in-frame clones only and misses some. The sample shows fewer than 600,000 clones, 75% to 85% of them seen only once. The sample holds one count of this clone. Sequences were obtained from PBMCs. The TCR sequence derives from a woman aged 40-49 years in good health. Some clones in this sample may be carry-over from other donors' samples. The V call is TRBV29-1, the J call TRBJ1-2; 9 bases fit TRBD1. The chain's CDR3 is CSVDTGGDYGYTF. CDR3 nucleotide sequence: TGCAGCGTCGACACAGGGGGCGACTATGGCTACACCTTC.